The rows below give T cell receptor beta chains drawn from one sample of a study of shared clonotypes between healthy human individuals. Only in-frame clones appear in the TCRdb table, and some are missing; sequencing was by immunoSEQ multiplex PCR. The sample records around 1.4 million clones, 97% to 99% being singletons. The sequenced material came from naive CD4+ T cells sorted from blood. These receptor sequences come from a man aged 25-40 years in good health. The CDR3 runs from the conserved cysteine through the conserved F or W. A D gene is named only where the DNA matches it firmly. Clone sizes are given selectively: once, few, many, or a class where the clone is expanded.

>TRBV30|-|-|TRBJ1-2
CAWSAGTSYGYTF
TGTGCCTGGAGTGCCGGGACATCTTATGGCTACACCTTC
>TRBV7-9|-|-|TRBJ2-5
CASSLVYETQYF
TGTGCCAGCAGCTTAGTTTACGAGACCCAGTACTTC
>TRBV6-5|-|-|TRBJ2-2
CASRRSGELFF
TGTGCCAGCAGAAGAAGCGGGGAGCTGTTTTTT
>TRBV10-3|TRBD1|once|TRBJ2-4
CAISESEGAGNIQYF
TGTGCCATCAGTGAGTCCGAGGGGGCTGGAAACATTCAGTACTTC
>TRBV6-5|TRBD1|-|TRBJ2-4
CASSSVQGVQYF
TGTGCCAGCAGTTCGGTGCAGGGGGTTCAGTACTTC
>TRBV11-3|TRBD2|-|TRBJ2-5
CASSLGLAGGTQETQYF
TGTGCCAGCAGCCTCGGACTAGCGGGAGGTACCCAAGAGACCCAGTACTTC
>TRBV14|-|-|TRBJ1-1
CASSQNRDWLNTEAFF
TGTGCCAGCAGCCAAAACAGGGATTGGTTGAACACTGAAGCTTTCTTT
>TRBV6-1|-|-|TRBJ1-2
CASRKSENYGYTF
TGTGCCAGCAGGAAGAGTGAGAACTATGGCTACACCTTC
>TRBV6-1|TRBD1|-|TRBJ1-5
CASSDRGRQPQHF
TGTGCCAGCAGTGACAGGGGGCGTCAGCCCCAGCATTTT
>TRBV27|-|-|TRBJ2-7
CARGSYEQYF
TGTGCCCGGGGATCCTACGAGCAGTACTTC
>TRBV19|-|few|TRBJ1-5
CASSSNQPQHF
TGTGCCAGTAGTAGCAATCAGCCCCAGCATTTT
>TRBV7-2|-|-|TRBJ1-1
CASSFGEYTEAFF
TGTGCCAGCAGCTTCGGGGAATACACTGAAGCTTTCTTT
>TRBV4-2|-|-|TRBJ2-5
CASSQIEDEVQTQYF
TGTGCCAGCAGCCAAATAGAGGATGAAGTACAGACCCAGTACTTC
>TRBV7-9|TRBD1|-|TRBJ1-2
CASSKGDRGDGAYGYTF
TGTGCCAGCAGCAAGGGGGACAGGGGAGACGGGGCGTATGGCTACACCTTC
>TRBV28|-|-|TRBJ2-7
CASSLRQPPYEQYF
TGTGCCAGCAGTTTAAGACAGCCTCCCTACGAGCAGTACTTC
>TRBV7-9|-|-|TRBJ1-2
CASSPTEVNYGYTF
TGTGCCAGCAGCCCTACAGAGGTTAACTATGGCTACACCTTC
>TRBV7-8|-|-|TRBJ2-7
CASSLRRGLYEQYF
TGTGCCAGCAGCTTACGGCGGGGGCTCTACGAGCAGTACTTC
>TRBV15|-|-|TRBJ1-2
CATSRGQKGYGYTF
TGTGCCACCAGCAGAGGACAGAAAGGATATGGCTACACCTTC
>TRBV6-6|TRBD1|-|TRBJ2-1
CASRGDRGSYNEQFF
TGTGCCAGCAGGGGTGACAGGGGCTCCTACAATGAGCAGTTCTTC
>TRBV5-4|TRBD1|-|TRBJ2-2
CASSGTGSTGELFF
TGTGCCAGCAGCGGGACAGGGAGCACCGGGGAGCTGTTTTTT
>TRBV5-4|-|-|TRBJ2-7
CASSLTGIQVHEQYF
TGTGCCAGCAGCTTGACAGGGATACAAGTACACGAGCAGTACTTC
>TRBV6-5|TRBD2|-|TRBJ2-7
CASSRTSGSFFEQYF
TGTGCCAGCAGCCGAACTAGCGGTAGCTTTTTTGAGCAGTACTTC
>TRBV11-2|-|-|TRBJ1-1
CASSSPAGGTNTEAFF
TGTGCCAGCAGCTCCCCAGCGGGGGGGACGAACACTGAAGCTTTCTTT
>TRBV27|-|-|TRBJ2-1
CASSFGDRYYNEQFF
TGTGCCAGCAGTTTTGGAGACAGATATTACAATGAGCAGTTCTTC
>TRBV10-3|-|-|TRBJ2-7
CAISETVGNEQYF
TGTGCCATCAGTGAGACTGTGGGGAACGAGCAGTACTTC
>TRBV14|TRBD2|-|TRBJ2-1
CASSPLTSGSMYEQFF
TGTGCCAGCAGCCCCCTAACTAGCGGGAGTATGTATGAGCAGTTCTTC
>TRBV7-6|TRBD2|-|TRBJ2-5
CASSLGAGTSGREKETQYF
TGTGCCAGCAGCTTAGGAGCCGGGACTAGCGGGAGGGAAAAAGAGACCCAGTACTTC
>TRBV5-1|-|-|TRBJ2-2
CASSLGPPLAGELFF
TGCGCCAGCAGCTTGGGCCCCCCCCTCGCCGGGGAGCTGTTTTTT
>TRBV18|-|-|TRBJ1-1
CASSPGLMNTEAFF
TGTGCCAGCTCACCGGGGCTTATGAACACTGAAGCTTTCTTT
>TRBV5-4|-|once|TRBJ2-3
CASSQTGSDTQYF
TGTGCCAGCAGCCAGACGGGGTCCGATACGCAGTATTTT
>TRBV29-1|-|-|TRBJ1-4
CSAGQPNEKLFF
TGCAGCGCCGGACAGCCTAATGAAAAACTGTTTTTT
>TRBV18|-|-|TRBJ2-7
CASSPSGDEQYF
TGTGCCAGCTCACCGTCCGGGGACGAGCAGTACTTC
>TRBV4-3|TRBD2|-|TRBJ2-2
CASSQVVPAGYNTGELFF
TGCGCCAGCAGCCAAGTTGTTCCAGCGGGATACAACACCGGGGAGCTGTTTTTT
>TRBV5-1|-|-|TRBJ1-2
CASSLGGNYGYTF
TGCGCCAGCAGCTTAGGCGGTAACTATGGCTACACCTTC
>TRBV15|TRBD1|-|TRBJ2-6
CATLPGQTFSGANVLTF
TGTGCCACCCTTCCGGGACAGACCTTCTCTGGGGCCAACGTCCTGACTTTC
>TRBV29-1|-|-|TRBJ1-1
CSVGGEMNTEAFF
TGCAGCGTTGGAGGGGAAATGAACACTGAAGCTTTCTTT
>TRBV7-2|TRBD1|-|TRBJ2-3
CASSLVGGAADTQYF
TGTGCCAGCAGCTTAGTAGGGGGCGCGGCAGATACGCAGTATTTT
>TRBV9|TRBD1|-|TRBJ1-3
CASSVNFPPGQGVNTIYF
TGTGCCAGCAGCGTAAATTTTCCGCCGGGACAGGGTGTGAACACCATATATTTT
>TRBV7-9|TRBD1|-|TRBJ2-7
CASSLGGTGQVRVQYF
TGTGCCAGCAGCCTAGGTGGGACAGGGCAAGTACGAGTGCAGTACTTC
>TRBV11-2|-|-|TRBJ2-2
CASSLNGINTGELFF
TGTGCCAGCAGCTTAAACGGGATTAACACCGGGGAGCTGTTTTTT
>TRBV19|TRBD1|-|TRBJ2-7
CASRSIKTGLDDEQYF
TGTGCCAGTAGATCCATTAAGACAGGGCTTGACGACGAGCAGTACTTC
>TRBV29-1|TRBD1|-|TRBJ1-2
CSAKQGGNYGYTF
TGCAGCGCCAAACAGGGGGGAAACTATGGCTACACCTTC
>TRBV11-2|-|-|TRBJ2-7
CASSPLGYEQYF
TGTGCCAGCAGCCCCTTAGGCTACGAGCAGTACTTC
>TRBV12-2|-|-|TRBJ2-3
CASGEWDSSVETDTQYF
TGTGCAAGTGGGGAATGGGACTCCTCGGTGGAGACAGATACGCAGTATTTT
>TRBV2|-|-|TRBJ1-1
CASSDSFGGRTEAFF
TGTGCCAGCAGTGATTCTTTCGGGGGGCGTACTGAAGCTTTCTTT
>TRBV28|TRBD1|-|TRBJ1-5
CASSFRGATYSNQPQHF
TGTGCCAGCAGTTTCAGGGGGGCAACTTATAGCAATCAGCCCCAGCATTTT
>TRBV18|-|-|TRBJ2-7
CASSPLRSSYEQYF
TGTGCCAGCTCACCCCTCCGTAGCTCCTACGAGCAGTACTTC